The clone carrying this T cell receptor (beta chain) was picked up many times. Its cognate antigen is unknown. The sample comes from a study of early T cells in non-severe SARS-CoV-2 infection. TCRdb re-derived calls from the 5' RACE reads in MiXCR, one entry per CDR3 protein. Of approximately 120,000 distinct CDR3 sequences in the sample, more than 12% were seen once. Findings of the study overall: Clonotype matching in VDJdb favored anti-spike CD8 responses and did not capture private and CD4 specificities.

The sequencing sample was made of whole blood. This receptor was identified in an adult who was a healthcare worker with PCR-confirmed SARS-CoV-2 infection or an uninfected control (not recorded which).

DNA of the CDR3: TGCAGTGCTAGTAAAACTGCAAACGGCAATCAGCCCCAGCATTTT. Its protein product is CSASKTANGNQPQHF. This chain connects TRBV20-1 to TRBJ1-5; no firm D call. The CDR3 runs to 15 residues. Per the germline V gene, CDR1 is DFQATT and CDR2 is SNEGSKA (reference sequence). Trimming pared 3 bases from V and 2 bases from J, leaving 14 bases between.